The clone carrying this T cell receptor (beta chain) was detected many times. The antigen is unknown. CDR1 MGHRA and CDR2 YSYEKL come from the germline V gene. The CDR3 has 11 amino acids. V lost 0 bases, J lost 9 bases, and 2 bases lay in between. TCRdb re-called the 5' RACE reads through MiXCR, storing one row per CDR3 protein. The sample includes 200,000 to 250,000 distinct CDR3 sequences, around a tenth of them seen just once. The sample originates from a study of T-cell memory formation after mild COVID-19. Study background: The two donors had largely donor-specific TCR clusters.

Findings and limits, study-wide: Researchers found some responding clones in pre-infection memory, a sign that cross-reactive memory joined.

The clonotype originates from a man younger than 35 who had mild COVID-19 (a few samples of this study predate the infection). Cell type and time point are not known. The genes are TRBV4-1 and TRBJ2-2; D is ambiguous. Sequencing was done on a sample of PBMCs or a T cell subset sorted from them (not recorded which). This chain's CDR3 is CASSQERELFF. CDR3 DNA sequence: TGCGCCAGCAGCCAAGAAAGGGAGCTGTTTTTT.